One sample yielded the 5 T cell receptor beta chains listed below, sequenced in a study of CXCR3-negative and CXCR3-positive naive CD8 T cells. UMI labels and 5' RACE were used to prepare the TRB cDNA libraries. TCRdb re-called the 5' RACE reads and catalogs CDR3 proteins one per entry, DNA excluded. The listing records 5,000 to 6,500 distinct CDR3 sequences. Sequences were obtained from naive CXCR3- CD8+ T cells from blood. Subset in this sample: CD45RO-CCR7+CD27+CD95- naive CD8+ T cells lacking CXCR3 (TNR3-). All receptors come from a human donor in good health. Some clones in this sample may be carry-over from other donors' samples.

This clonotype shows up as medium-sized by frequency. The genes are TRBV13 and TRBJ1-2. There are 15 residues in the CDR3. CDR1 PRHDT and CDR2 FYEKMQ come from the germline V gene (reference sequence). The CDR3 sequence is CASSLEPMANYGYTF.

Measured by frequency, this clonotype is medium-sized. V and J are TRBV7-2 and TRBJ2-5; TCRdb picks TRBD1, but there is no DNA to check that call. Germline values: CDR1 SGHTA, CDR2 FQGNSA. The CDR3 sequence is 14 residues long. The CDR3 here is CASSFQGLIETQYF.

The rearrangement uses TRBV10-3 and TRBJ1-5. The germline V gene encodes CDR1 ENHRY and CDR2 SYGVKD. The CDR3 length is 13 residues. The CDR3 spells CAISESTGQPQHF.

This clonotype registers medium-sized by frequency. The chain recombines TRBV15 with TRBJ1-2; no DNA is available, so the TRBD1 call from TCRdb remains unchecked. The CDR3 has 15 amino acids. Germline lookup yields CDR1 LNHNV and CDR2 YYDKDF (reference sequence). The CDR3 protein is CATSRDLTGLDGYTF.

This clonotype is labeled medium-sized (0.01 to 0.1%) based on frequency. The rearrangement links TRBV5-1 to TRBJ1-5. Germline V lookup: CDR1 SGHRS, CDR2 YFSETQ. The CDR3 is made up of 15 amino acids. This CDR3 is CASSHTGGLNQPQHF.